These T cell receptor beta chains were read from a single sample in a study of memory CD4+ T cells and cytomegalovirus serostatus. Method: immunoSEQ multiplex PCR; TCRdb's copy keeps in-frame clones and lacks some. The sample lists 40,000 to 60,000 clones; about 77% were seen once. What was sequenced was memory CD4+ T cells from blood. The receptor set was obtained from an adult in good health and CMV-seronegative. Each CDR3 is given with its conserved first and last residue. The D gene is left open where the match is weak. Expanded clones are given a class, and other clones once, few, many or no size at all.

>TRBV2|TRBJ1-1|TRBD1|few
CASSEEGAHTEAFF
TGTGCCAGCAGTGAAGAGGGGGCGCACACTGAAGCTTTCTTT
>TRBV7-9|TRBJ2-5|.|.
CASRLTSGEIGTQYF
TGTGCCAGCAGATTGACTAGTGGGGAGATTGGGACCCAGTACTTC
>TRBV19|TRBJ2-1|.|once
CASRAHGGLPGQWVEQFF
TGTGCCAGTAGGGCACACGGGGGTTTGCCCGGGCAGTGGGTTGAGCAGTTCTTC
>TRBV28|TRBJ1-2|.|once
CASSLHGGASSYGYTF
TGTGCCAGCAGTTTACACGGAGGAGCCTCTAGCTATGGCTACACCTTC
>TRBV5-6|TRBJ1-2|TRBD1|.
CASSTRQGLYGYTF
TGTGCCAGCAGCACCCGACAGGGACTCTATGGCTACACCTTC
>TRBV5-4|TRBJ2-2|TRBD1|.
CASSQGQGTNTGELFF
TGTGCCAGCAGCCAGGGACAGGGAACGAACACCGGGGAGCTGTTTTTT
>TRBV7-2|TRBJ2-5|.|.
CASSLGRETQYF
TGTGCCAGCAGCTTAGGTCGGGAGACCCAGTACTTC
>TRBV6-5|TRBJ2-7|TRBD2|.
CASSYSLAGEEQYF
TGTGCCAGCAGTTACTCCCTAGCGGGAGAAGAGCAGTACTTC
>TRBV6-4|TRBJ2-3|.|.
CASSDSGFRTDTQYF
TGTGCCAGCAGTGACTCTGGTTTTCGCACAGATACGCAGTATTTT
>TRBV18|TRBJ1-2|.|.
CASSPSDSPGYGYTF
TGTGCCAGCTCCCCGTCGGACAGTCCGGGCTATGGCTACACCTTC
>TRBV2|TRBJ1-2|.|once
CASSDRGAGYGYTF
TGTGCCAGCAGTGATCGGGGGGCTGGCTATGGCTACACCTTC
>TRBV4-1|TRBJ2-7|.|once
CASSVRTGGYEQYF
TGCGCCAGCAGCGTTAGGACTGGGGGATACGAGCAGTACTTC
>TRBV15|TRBJ1-2|.|.
CATSRDRQSYGYTF
TGTGCCACCAGCAGAGATAGGCAGTCCTATGGCTACACCTTC
>TRBV29-1|TRBJ2-7|TRBD1|few
CSVEDHGGTVSSEQYF
TGCAGCGTTGAAGATCATGGTGGGACAGTTAGTAGCGAGCAGTACTTC
>TRBV19|TRBJ2-5|.|.
CASSQGGSFETQYF
TGTGCCAGTAGTCAGGGGGGATCTTTTGAGACCCAGTACTTC
>TRBV19|TRBJ1-5|.|.
CASSNRQEYSNQPQHF
TGTGCCAGTAGTAACCGACAGGAGTATAGCAATCAGCCCCAGCATTTT
>TRBV7-2|TRBJ2-7|TRBD2|.
CASSPPGASGSLEQYF
TGTGCCAGCAGCCCCCCGGGGGCTAGCGGGTCTTTAGAGCAGTACTTC
>TRBV5-1|TRBJ2-7|.|.
CASSPSGSREQYF
TGCGCCAGCAGCCCCTCCGGGTCGCGCGAGCAGTACTTC
>TRBV6-5|TRBJ2-7|.|.
CASSYEGPRAYEQYF
TGTGCCAGCAGTTACGAGGGCCCCAGGGCCTACGAGCAGTACTTC
>TRBV6-5|TRBJ2-2|.|few
CAHRGNTGELFF
TGTGCCCATCGGGGGAACACCGGGGAGCTGTTTTTT
>TRBV7-6|TRBJ2-1|.|.
CASSRGNLAYNEQFF
TGTGCCAGCAGCAGGGGAAACCTAGCCTACAATGAGCAGTTCTTC
>TRBV4-1|TRBJ2-7|TRBD2|medium-sized
CASSPGLAGGYEQYF
TGCGCCAGCAGCCCGGGACTAGCGGGCGGATACGAGCAGTACTTC
>TRBV4-1|TRBJ2-3|.|few
CASSQYGPDTQYF
TGCGCCAGCAGCCAATATGGGCCAGATACGCAGTATTTT
>TRBV6-1|TRBJ2-7|TRBD2|once
CASSDRTSNEQYF
TGTGCCAGCAGTGACCGGACTAGCAACGAGCAGTACTTC
>TRBV19|TRBJ1-1|.|.
CASRARVNTEAFF
TGTGCCAGTAGAGCCAGGGTCAACACTGAAGCTTTCTTT
>TRBV5-1|TRBJ1-1|TRBD1|.
CASSARTGREAEAFF
TGCGCCAGCAGCGCCCGGACAGGGCGGGAGGCTGAAGCTTTCTTT
>TRBV25-1|TRBJ2-1|TRBD2|.
CASSGSGKSSYNEQFF
TGTGCCAGCAGTGGAAGCGGGAAATCCTCCTACAATGAGCAGTTCTTC